Listed here are 5 T cell receptor beta chains from one sample, sequenced in a study of blood T cell repertoires in COVID-19. Some clones are missing from TCRdb's copy, which holds only in-frame ones; the method was immunoSEQ multiplex PCR. The sample holds some 230,000 clones; about four fifths are singletons and the top ten take about 1.3%. Material: PBMCs or T cells enriched from blood (not recorded which). These receptor sequences come from a woman aged 35 to 49 with acute COVID-19.

The genes are TRBV7-6 and TRBJ1-3; D gene uncertain. Germline V gene sequence: CDR1 SGHVS, CDR2 FNYEAQ. The germline V and J ends were trimmed by 5 bases and 0 bases, with 11 bases remaining between them. The CDR3 has 15 residues. The CDR3 reads CASSPRVDSGNTIYF. The CDR3 DNA sequence: TGTGCCAGCAGCCCGCGCGTCGACTCTGGAAACACCATATATTTT.

This chain joins TRBV5-1 and TRBJ2-3; TRBD2 agrees at 7 bases. The V segment lost 0 bases and the J segment 6 bases; nucleotides outside the gene matches: 7. The CDR3 spans 15 residues. Germline V gives CDR1 SGHRS, CDR2 YFSETQ. The CDR3 DNA sequence: TGCGCCAGCAGCTTGGGCGGGAGCCCGACGGATACGCAGTATTTT. Protein product: CASSLGGSPTDTQYF.

This clone came up once. This sequence joins TRBV6-5 and TRBJ1-5; D possibly corresponds to TRBD1 (6 bases). The CDR3 loop spans 16 amino acids. The V end lost 4 bases, the J end lost 2 bases, and 15 bases lay between the germline ends. The germline CDR1 and CDR2 sequences are MNHEY and SVGAGI. The chain's CDR3 is CASSSGARDGNQPQHF. In nucleotides, the CDR3 is TGTGCCAGCAGTTCAGGGGCGAGAGATGGCAATCAGCCCCAGCATTTT.

CDR3 in DNA: TGTGCCAGCAGTTTATACGAGTCCTACAATGAGCAGTTCTTC. Its translation: CASSLYESYNEQFF. The chain has TRBV27 and TRBJ2-1; no definite D call. Germline CDR1 MNHEY, CDR2 SMNVEV (reference sequence). The CDR3 consists of 14 residues. V lost 1 base, J lost 1 base, and 5 bases lay in between.

The V and J genes are TRBV10-2 and TRBJ1-1, with 8 nucleotides matching TRBD1. Per the germline V gene, CDR1 is WSHSY and CDR2 is SAAADI. V shed 2 bases and J 0 bases; nucleotides not matched to a gene: 11. This CDR3 has 18 residues. The CDR3 nucleotides are TGCGCCAGCAGTGAGAACCGGACAGGGCCGAGAATGAACACTGAAGCTTTCTTT. It specifies CASSENRTGPRMNTEAFF.